These T cell receptor beta chains were read from a single sample in a study of identifying expanded T cells in peripheral blood. The protocol was immunoSEQ multiplex PCR, while the TCRdb copy is restricted to in-frame clones and leaves out a portion. The table lists roughly 100,000 clones, around 85% of them singletons. Sequencing was carried out using blood. The receptor set was obtained from a person aged 18 to 70 in good health. Both conserved end residues are part of each CDR3. A D gene is named only where the DNA matches it firmly. Rows may omit the clone size; those that give it use once, few, many or a size class.

TGCGCCAGCAGCTTGTCCGGGGGCAATGATCAGCCCCAGCATTTT	CASSLSGGNDQPQHF	TRBV5-1	.	.	TRBJ1-5
TGTGCCAGCAGTCACAACAGGAATAGCAATCAGCCCCAGCATTTT	CASSHNRNSNQPQHF	TRBV6-5	.	.	TRBJ1-5
TGTGCCAGCAGTTACTCAGGGACAGGGGCCGGGGAGCTGTTTTTT	CASSYSGTGAGELFF	TRBV6-5	.	TRBD1	TRBJ2-2
TGTGCCAGCAGCTTAAAAAGCAACTATGGCTACACCTTC	CASSLKSNYGYTF	TRBV7-3	once	.	TRBJ1-2
TGCGCCAGCAGCCAAGGGGTCTTCGGGGCCACAGATACGCAGTATTTT	CASSQGVFGATDTQYF	TRBV4-3	.	.	TRBJ2-3
TGTGCCAGTAGTGCGGGACAGGTCTACGAGCAGTACTTC	CASSAGQVYEQYF	TRBV19	.	TRBD1	TRBJ2-7
TGTGCCAGCTCACGGGACCAGGGCGGTTTGTCTGAAGCTTTCTTT	CASSRDQGGLSEAFF	TRBV18	.	.	TRBJ1-1
TGTGCCAGCAGCATAAGCACAGATACGCAGTATTTT	CASSISTDTQYF	TRBV7-2	.	.	TRBJ2-3
TGCGCCAGCAGCCAAGTTGCCCAGGGTTGGTACGAGCAGTACTTC	CASSQVAQGWYEQYF	TRBV4-3	.	.	TRBJ2-7
TGTGCCAGCAGCCAAGATTGGCGGGAGCAGTTCTTC	CASSQDWREQFF	TRBV14	.	.	TRBJ2-1
TGTGCCAGCTCACCTATGAGCGGGGGGGCCGGAAATGAGCAGTTCTTC	CASSPMSGGAGNEQFF	TRBV18	.	TRBD2	TRBJ2-1
TGTGCCAGCAGCTTCCAGGGGCTGTCGAGCCGAGACTACGAGCAGTACTTC	CASSFQGLSSRDYEQYF	TRBV7-2	.	.	TRBJ2-7
TGTGCCAGCAGCTTCACGGTCGCAGATACGCAGTATTTT	CASSFTVADTQYF	TRBV5-5	.	.	TRBJ2-3
TGCGCCAGCAGCCTCGGGTTCGGTGGAGATTCACCCCTCCACTTT	CASSLGFGGDSPLHF	TRBV4-1	.	.	TRBJ1-6
TGTGCCAGCAGCCTGACTAGGGCCTACGAGCAGTACTTC	CASSLTRAYEQYF	TRBV6-5	.	.	TRBJ2-7
TGTGCCAGCAGCCAAGATCCGGGGGTCCAGTCCTACGAGCAGTACTTC	CASSQDPGVQSYEQYF	TRBV4-2	.	.	TRBJ2-7
TGTGCCAGCAGTTACTCCGCGACAGGGGGCTACGAGCAGTACTTC	CASSYSATGGYEQYF	TRBV6-5	.	TRBD1	TRBJ2-7
TGTGCCAGCAGGAGGGGATCCTCTGGGGCCAACGTCCTGACTTTC	CASRRGSSGANVLTF	TRBV28	.	.	TRBJ2-6
TGTGCCACCAGCAGAGATAAGGGCGACAGCAGAGGAGACACTGAAGCTTTCTTT	CATSRDKGDSRGDTEAFF	TRBV15	.	.	TRBJ1-1
TGTGCCAGCAGTCATGCGGGTTCGAGCTCCTACAATGAGCAGTTCTTC	CASSHAGSSSYNEQFF	TRBV28	.	.	TRBJ2-1
TGTGCCAGCAGTTTGGGGACAGGGGTTAAGGTCATGGCGGGGGGACCCACAGATACGCAGTATTTT	CASSLGTGVKVMAGGPTDTQYF	TRBV28	.	TRBD1	TRBJ2-3